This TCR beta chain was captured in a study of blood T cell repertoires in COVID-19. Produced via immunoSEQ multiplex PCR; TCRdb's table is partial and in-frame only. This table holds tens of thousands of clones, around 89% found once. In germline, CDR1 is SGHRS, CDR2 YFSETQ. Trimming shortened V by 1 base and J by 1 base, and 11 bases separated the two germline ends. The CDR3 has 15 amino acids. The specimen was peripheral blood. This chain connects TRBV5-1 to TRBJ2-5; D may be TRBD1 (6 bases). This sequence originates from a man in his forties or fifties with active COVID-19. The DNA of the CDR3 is TGCGCCAGCAGCTTGTCAGGGGTGCGCCAAGAGACCCAGTACTTC. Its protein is CASSLSGVRQETQYF.